This T cell receptor beta chain was sequenced during a study of radiotherapy plus CTLA-4 blockade in lung cancer. At the level of the study: Overall, 15% to 20% of patients showed an objective response, while roughly 28% attained disease control.

The data were produced by immunoSEQ multiplex PCR, yet TCRdb's version contains in-frame clones alone and is incomplete. This table has fewer than 100,000 clones, around 83% appearing once. Trimming removed 8 bases from V and 7 bases from J; junction bases left unmatched: 6. Germline V gene lookup returns CDR1 SGHTA and CDR2 FQGTGA. The CDR3 contains 14 residues. This sequence was found in a human donor with non-small cell lung cancer who had stable disease on radiotherapy plus ipilimumab. The specimen comprised peripheral blood, sampled from a patient treated with radiotherapy plus ipilimumab. The V call is TRBV7-3, the J call TRBJ2-3, with TRBD2 identical over 13 bases. The chain's CDR3 is CASGTSGGVYTQYF. The CDR3, as DNA: TGTGCCAGCGGAACTAGCGGGGGGGTCTATACGCAGTATTTT.